The rows below give T cell receptor beta chains drawn from one sample of a study of T cell responses to AZD1222 COVID-19 vaccine. Here immunoSEQ multiplex PCR was the method, and the copy in TCRdb shows in-frame clones only, minus some. The sample has roughly 49,000 clones, 60% to 85% seen once. The sequencing used peripheral blood, collected on day 0 of AZD1222 vaccination. These receptors were obtained from an adult in good health. The CDR3 runs from the conserved cysteine through the conserved F or W. A D gene is named only where the DNA matches it firmly. Clone sizes are given selectively: once, few, many, or a class where the clone is expanded.

D gene	clone size	V gene	CDR3 length	J gene	CDR3 protein	CDR3 DNA
.	.	TRBV18	14	TRBJ1-2	CASSLDSGSYGYTF	TGTGCCAGCTCACTCGATTCGGGGTCCTATGGCTACACCTTC
.	.	TRBV3-1/TRBV3-2	12	TRBJ2-2	CASSPFTGELFF	TGTGCCAGCAGCCCCTTCACCGGGGAGCTGTTTTTT
.	.	TRBV4-1	16	TRBJ1-5	CASGGWEDSLNQPQHF	TGCGCCAGCGGAGGGTGGGAGGACAGTCTTAATCAGCCCCAGCATTTT
.	.	TRBV14	13	TRBJ1-2	CASSAGHNYGYTF	TGTGCCAGCAGCGCGGGACATAACTATGGCTACACCTTC
TRBD1	.	TRBV29-1	14	TRBJ1-2	CSVPGGTGMYGYTF	TGCAGCGTGCCCGGCGGGACAGGGATGTATGGCTACACCTTC
.	.	TRBV5-1	14	TRBJ1-6	CASWGGVLGSPLHF	TGCGCCAGTTGGGGAGGGGTGCTGGGTTCACCCCTCCACTTT
TRBD1	few	TRBV19	15	TRBJ2-6	CASSLQGTGANVLTF	TGTGCCAGCAGTCTACAGGGGACTGGGGCCAACGTCCTGACTTTC
TRBD1	.	TRBV25-1	13	TRBJ2-7	CASSQGAGYGQYF	TGTGCCAGCAGTCAGGGGGCAGGGTATGGGCAGTACTTC
TRBD1	.	TRBV5-4	15	TRBJ1-1	CASSPSITGDTEAFF	TGTGCCAGCAGCCCATCCATTACAGGGGACACTGAAGCTTTCTTT
.	few	TRBV19	14	TRBJ2-2	CASSRPGPSGELFF	TGTGCCAGTAGTCGTCCAGGTCCGAGCGGGGAGCTGTTTTTT
TRBD1	.	TRBV19	14	TRBJ2-3	CASSQGTAQRPQYF	TGTGCCAGTAGCCAAGGGACAGCGCAACGTCCGCAGTATTTT
TRBD1	.	TRBV6-6	18	TRBJ2-3	CASSPGTGNFKSTDTQYF	TGTGCCAGCAGTCCCGGGACAGGGAATTTTAAAAGCACAGATACGCAGTATTTT
.	.	TRBV7-8	15	TRBJ1-2	CASSLAAGRNYGYTF	TGTGCCAGCAGCTTAGCGGCGGGAAGGAACTATGGCTACACCTTC
.	.	TRBV5-4	16	TRBJ2-5	CASSPGATELQETQYF	TGTGCCAGCAGCCCTGGCGCGACAGAGCTCCAAGAGACCCAGTACTTC
TRBD2	.	TRBV3-1/TRBV3-2	16	TRBJ2-3	CASSPGLAGGTDTQYF	TGTGCCAGCAGCCCGGGACTAGCGGGTGGCACAGATACGCAGTATTTT
.	.	TRBV19	15	TRBJ2-7	CASSLTGSVTYEQYF	TGTGCCAGTAGTCTTACAGGGTCGGTCACCTACGAGCAGTACTTC
.	once	TRBV10-2	12	TRBJ2-7	CASSENPTEQYF	TGCGCCAGCAGTGAAAATCCTACGGAGCAGTACTTC
.	.	TRBV15	16	TRBJ2-3	CATSSPGAPSTDTQYF	TGTGCCACCAGCTCCCCAGGGGCCCCGAGCACAGATACGCAGTATTTT
.	.	TRBV4-1	17	TRBJ1-5	CASSQDLRGTTNQPQHF	TGCGCCAGCAGCCAAGATCTCCGGGGGACTACAAATCAGCCCCAGCATTTT
.	.	TRBV27	16	TRBJ2-7	CASSLRGTGPFFEQYF	TGTGCCAGCAGTTTAAGGGGAACAGGGCCGTTCTTCGAGCAGTACTTC
.	few	TRBV5-1	14	TRBJ1-4	CASSLAATNEKLFF	TGCGCCAGCAGCTTAGCGGCTACTAATGAAAAACTGTTTTTT
.	.	TRBV10-3	15	TRBJ1-3	CAISATSGYGNTIYF	TGTGCCATCAGTGCCACCTCAGGTTACGGAAACACCATATATTTT
.	once	TRBV28	12	TRBJ1-5	CASSRSHQPQHF	TGTGCCAGCAGCCGAAGTCATCAGCCCCAGCATTTT
.	.	TRBV6-5	13	TRBJ2-2	CAIGIHGTGELFF	TGTGCCATCGGGATACACGGCACCGGGGAGCTGTTTTTT
TRBD1	.	TRBV11-2	18	TRBJ2-5	CASSWKQGVGFLSETQYF	TGTGCCAGCAGCTGGAAACAGGGGGTAGGATTTCTATCAGAGACCCAGTACTTC
TRBD1	few	TRBV28	15	TRBJ1-5	CASRGNEGAGQPQHF	TGTGCCAGCAGGGGGAACGAGGGGGCAGGACAGCCCCAGCATTTT
.	.	TRBV6-1	18	TRBJ1-1	CASSERGQALGENTEAFF	TGTGCCAGCAGTGAACGGGGTCAGGCTCTTGGTGAGAACACTGAAGCTTTCTTT
.	.	TRBV10-1	14	TRBJ2-4	CASSEWEVSDIQYF	TGCGCCAGCAGTGAGTGGGAGGTCTCGGACATTCAGTACTTC
.	once	TRBV5-1	14	TRBJ1-4	CASSGGAESEKLFF	TGCGCCAGCAGCGGGGGCGCGGAAAGTGAAAAACTGTTTTTT
TRBD1	.	TRBV3-1/TRBV3-2	15	TRBJ1-1	CASSFRQGQNTEAFF	TGTGCCAGCAGCTTTCGACAGGGACAGAACACTGAAGCTTTCTTT
.	.	TRBV28	14	TRBJ1-5	CATNPASVDQPQHF	TGTGCCACCAACCCGGCGAGTGTTGATCAGCCCCAGCATTTT
.	.	TRBV9	15	TRBJ1-4	CASSVGEGHGEKLFF	TGTGCCAGCAGCGTAGGGGAGGGGCATGGTGAAAAACTGTTTTTT
TRBD1	.	TRBV28	16	TRBJ1-5	CASSGTGTGGRGSQHF	TGTGCCAGCAGCGGTACCGGGACAGGGGGCCGGGGATCCCAGCATTTT
TRBD2	large	TRBV6-4	16	TRBJ2-3	CASSAGTIGGADTQYF	TGTGCCAGCAGTGCCGGGACTATCGGAGGGGCAGATACGCAGTATTTT
.	.	TRBV12-3/TRBV12-4	13	TRBJ1-4	CASSFWGDEKLFF	TGTGCCAGCAGTTTCTGGGGCGATGAAAAACTGTTTTTT
.	.	TRBV7-9	13	TRBJ1-1	CASSPAGDTEAFF	TGTGCCAGCAGCCCCGCTGGGGACACTGAAGCTTTCTTT
.	.	TRBV7-8	13	TRBJ2-3	CASSPWGADTQYF	TGTGCCAGCAGCCCCTGGGGCGCAGATACGCAGTATTTT
TRBD1	.	TRBV6-5	16	TRBJ1-5	CASSWTGASGNQPQHF	TGTGCCAGCAGTTGGACAGGGGCGAGTGGCAATCAGCCCCAGCATTTT
TRBD1	.	TRBV28	15	TRBJ1-3	CASSLGGRGLNTIYF	TGTGCCAGCAGTTTAGGCGGCAGGGGGCTGAACACCATATATTTT
TRBD2	.	TRBV6-4	14	TRBJ2-1	CASSVLAGVNEQFF	TGTGCCAGCAGTGTACTAGCGGGAGTTAATGAGCAGTTCTTC